This T cell receptor beta chain was retrieved from a study of T cell changes during pregnancy in multiple sclerosis. The repertoire was sequenced with immunoSEQ multiplex PCR; TCRdb's copy has only in-frame clones and lacks some. The table includes tens of thousands of clones, under 95% detected once. This CDR3 contains 17 residues. Trimming pared 3 bases from V and 6 bases from J, leaving 22 bases between. Germline V gene data show CDR1 as LNHNV and CDR2 as YYDKDF (reference sequence). The sequencing used peripheral blood, collected in the first trimester of pregnancy. The chain is built from TRBV15 and TRBJ2-3; perhaps TRBD1 as D (7 bases). The TCR comes from a female donor in good health, enrolled as a control in a pregnancy study. This CDR3 reads CATSSPPGRGVRDTQYF. The CDR3 nucleotides read TGTGCCACCAGCAGCCCCCCCGGCAGGGGGGTGCGGGATACGCAGTATTTT.